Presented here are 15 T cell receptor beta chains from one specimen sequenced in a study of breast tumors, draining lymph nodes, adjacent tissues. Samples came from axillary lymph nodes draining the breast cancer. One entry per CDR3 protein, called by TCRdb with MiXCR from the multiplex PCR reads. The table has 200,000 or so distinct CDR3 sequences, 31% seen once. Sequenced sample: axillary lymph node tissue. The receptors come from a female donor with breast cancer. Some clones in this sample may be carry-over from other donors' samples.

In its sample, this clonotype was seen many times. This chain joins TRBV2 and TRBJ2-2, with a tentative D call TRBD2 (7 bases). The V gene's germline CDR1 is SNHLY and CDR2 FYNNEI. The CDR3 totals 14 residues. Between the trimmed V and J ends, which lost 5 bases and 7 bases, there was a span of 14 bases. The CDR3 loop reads CASSSGGASGELFF. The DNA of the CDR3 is TGTGCCAGCAGTAGTGGGGGGGCCAGCGGGGAGCTGTTTTTT.

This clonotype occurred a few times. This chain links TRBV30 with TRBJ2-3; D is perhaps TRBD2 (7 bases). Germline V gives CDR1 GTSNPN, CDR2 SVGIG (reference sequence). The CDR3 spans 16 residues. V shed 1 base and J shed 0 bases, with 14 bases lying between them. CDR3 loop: CAWSAPGGSSTDTQYF. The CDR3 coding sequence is TGTGCCTGGAGTGCCCCGGGGGGCTCTAGCACAGATACGCAGTATTTT. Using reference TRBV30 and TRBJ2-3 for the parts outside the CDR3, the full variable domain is SQTIHQWPATLVQPVGSPLSLECTVEGTSNPNLYWYRQAAGRGLQLLFYSVGIGQISSEVPQNLSASRPQDRQFILSSKKLLLSDSGFYLCAWSAPGGSSTDTQYFGPGTRLTVL.

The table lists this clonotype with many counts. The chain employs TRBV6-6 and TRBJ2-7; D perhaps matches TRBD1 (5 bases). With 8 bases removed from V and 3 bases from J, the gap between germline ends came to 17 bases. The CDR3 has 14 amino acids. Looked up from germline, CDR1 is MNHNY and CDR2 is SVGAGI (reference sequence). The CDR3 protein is CASRSSRDLYEQYF. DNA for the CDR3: TGTGCCAGCCGATCTTCCAGGGATCTCTACGAGCAGTACTTC.

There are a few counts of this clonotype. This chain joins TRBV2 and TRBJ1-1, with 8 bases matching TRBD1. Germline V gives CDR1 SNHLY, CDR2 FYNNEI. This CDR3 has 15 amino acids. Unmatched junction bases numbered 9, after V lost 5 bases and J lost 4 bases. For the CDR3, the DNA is TGTGCCAGCAGTCCGACAGGGGTTGGAGGCACTGAAGCTTTCTTT. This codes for CASSPTGVGGTEAFF.

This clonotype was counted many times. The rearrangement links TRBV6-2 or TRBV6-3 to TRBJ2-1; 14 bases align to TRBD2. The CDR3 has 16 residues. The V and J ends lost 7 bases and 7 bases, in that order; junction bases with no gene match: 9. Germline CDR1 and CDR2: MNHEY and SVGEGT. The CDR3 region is CASTYQGTSGRNEQFF. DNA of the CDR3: TGTGCCAGCACCTACCAAGGGACTAGCGGGAGAAATGAGCAGTTCTTC.

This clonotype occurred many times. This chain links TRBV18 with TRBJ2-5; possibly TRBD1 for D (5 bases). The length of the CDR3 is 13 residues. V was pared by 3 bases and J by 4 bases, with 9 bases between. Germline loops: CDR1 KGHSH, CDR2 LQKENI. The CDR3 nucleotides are TGTGCCAGCTCACCCCAGCAGGGAGAGACCCAGTACTTC. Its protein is CASSPQQGETQYF.

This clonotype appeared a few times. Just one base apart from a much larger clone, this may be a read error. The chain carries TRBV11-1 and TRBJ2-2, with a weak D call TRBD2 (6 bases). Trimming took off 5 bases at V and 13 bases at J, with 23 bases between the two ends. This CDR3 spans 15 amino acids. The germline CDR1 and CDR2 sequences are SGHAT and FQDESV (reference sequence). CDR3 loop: CASSLGRTTNRRLFF. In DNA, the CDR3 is TGTGCCAGCAGCCTGGGACGGACTACCAACAGGAGGCTGTTTTTT. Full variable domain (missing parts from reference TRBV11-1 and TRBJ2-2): EAEVAQSPRYKITEKSQAVAFWCDPISGHATLYWYRQILGQGPELLVQFQDESVVDDSQLPKDRFSAERLKGVDSTLKIQPAELGDSAMYLCASSLGRTTNRRLFFGEGSRLTVL.

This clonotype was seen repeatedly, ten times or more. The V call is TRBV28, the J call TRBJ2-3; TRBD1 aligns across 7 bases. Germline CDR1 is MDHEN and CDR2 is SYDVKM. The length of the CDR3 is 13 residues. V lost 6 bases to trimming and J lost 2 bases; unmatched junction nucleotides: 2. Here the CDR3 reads CASRDRDTDTQYF. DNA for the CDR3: TGTGCCAGCAGAGACAGGGACACAGATACGCAGTATTTT.

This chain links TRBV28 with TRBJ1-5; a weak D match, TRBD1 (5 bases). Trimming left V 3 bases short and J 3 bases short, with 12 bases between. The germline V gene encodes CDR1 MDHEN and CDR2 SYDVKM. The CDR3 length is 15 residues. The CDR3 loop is CASSLAGTTNQPQHF. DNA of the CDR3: TGTGCCAGCAGTTTGGCAGGGACCACCAATCAGCCCCAGCATTTT.

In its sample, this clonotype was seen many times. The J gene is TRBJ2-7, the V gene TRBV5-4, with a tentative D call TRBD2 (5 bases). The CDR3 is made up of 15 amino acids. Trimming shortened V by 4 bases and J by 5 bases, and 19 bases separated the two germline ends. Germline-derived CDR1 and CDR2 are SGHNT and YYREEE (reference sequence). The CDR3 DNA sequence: TGTGCCAGCAGCCGGGTGGGAGCCAAAAGCCACGAGCAGTACTTC. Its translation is CASSRVGAKSHEQYF.

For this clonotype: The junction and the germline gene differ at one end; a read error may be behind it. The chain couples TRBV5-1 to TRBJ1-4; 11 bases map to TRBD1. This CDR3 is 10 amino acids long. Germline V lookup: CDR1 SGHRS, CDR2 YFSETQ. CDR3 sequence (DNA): TGCGCCAGCAGCAGAGGACAGGGGGCGTTT. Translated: CASSRGQGAF.

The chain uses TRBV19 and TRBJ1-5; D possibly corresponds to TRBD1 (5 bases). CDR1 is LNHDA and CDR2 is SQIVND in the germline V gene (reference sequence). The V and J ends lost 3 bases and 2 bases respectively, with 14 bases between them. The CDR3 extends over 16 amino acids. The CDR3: CASSMVGAGGNQPQHF. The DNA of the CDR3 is TGTGCCAGTAGTATGGTTGGGGCGGGGGGCAATCAGCCCCAGCATTTT.

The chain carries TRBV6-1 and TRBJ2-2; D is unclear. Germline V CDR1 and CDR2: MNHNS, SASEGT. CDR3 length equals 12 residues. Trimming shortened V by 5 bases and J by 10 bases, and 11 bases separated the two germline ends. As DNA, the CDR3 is TGTGCCAGCAGTCCTTCGCCGGCGGAGCTGTTTTTT. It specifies CASSPSPAELFF.

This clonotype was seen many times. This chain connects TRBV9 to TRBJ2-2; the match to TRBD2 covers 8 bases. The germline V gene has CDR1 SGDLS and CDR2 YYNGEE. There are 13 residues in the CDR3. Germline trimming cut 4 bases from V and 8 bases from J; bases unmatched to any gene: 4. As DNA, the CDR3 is TGTGCCAGCAGCCTGGGACTAGGGGGGGAGCTGTTTTTT. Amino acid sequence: CASSLGLGGELFF.

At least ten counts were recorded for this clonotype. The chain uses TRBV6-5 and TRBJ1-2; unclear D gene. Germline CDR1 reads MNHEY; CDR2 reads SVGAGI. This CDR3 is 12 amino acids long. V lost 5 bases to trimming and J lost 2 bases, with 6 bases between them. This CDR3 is CASSTRNYGYTF. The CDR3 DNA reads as TGTGCCAGCAGTACCCGGAACTATGGCTACACCTTC.